The source of this TCR beta chain is a study of blood T cell repertoires in COVID-19. In the study overall: T cells, B-cell-depleted T cells, or PBMCs provided the cDNA or gDNA that served as material.

Clones were sequenced by immunoSEQ multiplex PCR, and TCRdb holds only the in-frame ones, with some missing. The sample records some 150,000 clones, over 80% being singletons. This CDR3 has 13 amino acids. Germline-derived CDR1 and CDR2 are LGHDT and YNNKEL (reference sequence). The V gene lost 9 bases and the J gene lost 9 bases, with 18 bases spanning the gap. The chain has TRBV3-1 (or the pseudogene TRBV3-2) and TRBJ2-1; tentatively, D is TRBD2 (7 bases). The sequencing input was peripheral blood. This TCR was sampled from a woman in her forties or fifties with acute or convalescent COVID-19. DNA for the CDR3: TGTGCCAGTGGGGGGGCAAGGAGCGGTGAGCAGTTCTTC. It specifies CASGGARSGEQFF.